The sequence of this T cell receptor (beta chain) was determined in a study of spatial heterogeneity in lung cancer. The study tagged each TCR cDNA molecule with a unique molecular identifier. Each CDR3 protein is one row after TCRdb ran MiXCR on the 5' RACE reads. The data contain 39,000 or so distinct CDR3 sequences, 6.5% to 8.5% of them seen just once; the ten biggest clones take up 25% to 35%. A word on this clonotype: The target antigen is unknown.

Notes on the study in general: Ubiquitous expanded tumor TCRs showed up in blood more at resection than follow-up.

Germline lookup yields CDR1 DFQATT and CDR2 SNEGSKA (reference sequence). CDR3 length: 14 residues. After removal of 6 bases from V and 6 bases from J, the junction contained 10 bases not matched to a gene. This sample's time point: sample taken at primary tumor resection. Unsorted whole RNA of tumor, nontumor lung or frozen PBMC was sequenced. The sequence derives from a male donor with early-stage non-small cell lung cancer. The rearrangement uses TRBV20-1 and TRBJ2-1, with 8 positions matching TRBD1. The source material was PBMCs, sampled at surgery. The DNA for the CDR3 is TGCAGTGCCGCTTCGACAGGGGAGAGCAATGAGCAGTTCTTC. This encodes CSAASTGESNEQFF.